This T cell receptor (beta chain) was obtained from a study of cytomegalovirus exposure and HLA in healthy donors. Study-level points and caveats: CMV serostatus was the only recorded immune exposure for donors. Later, an analysis showed that TCR beta chains associated with HLA were more clonally expanded than others that were equally common.

The germline V gene encodes CDR1 SGHDT and CDR2 YYEEEE. The CDR3 loop spans 16 amino acids. V dropped 1 base and J dropped 6; count of bases not matched to a gene: 10. Note on this clone: Its antigen is not known.

60 Vbeta and 13 Jbeta primers were used in PCR. TCRdb keeps only in-frame clones here, not all; method: immunoSEQ multiplex PCR. The sample records about 160,000 clones, approximately 83% being singletons. The TCR was taken from a boy aged 2 to 10 in good health and CMV-seronegative. The chain has TRBV5-6 and TRBJ2-1, with TRBD1 identical over 7 bases. Sequenced material: PBMCs. The DNA for the CDR3 is TGTGCCAGCAGCTTGAGATTGGGCCCAGGGGGCAATGAGCAGTTCTTC. Its translation: CASSLRLGPGGNEQFF.